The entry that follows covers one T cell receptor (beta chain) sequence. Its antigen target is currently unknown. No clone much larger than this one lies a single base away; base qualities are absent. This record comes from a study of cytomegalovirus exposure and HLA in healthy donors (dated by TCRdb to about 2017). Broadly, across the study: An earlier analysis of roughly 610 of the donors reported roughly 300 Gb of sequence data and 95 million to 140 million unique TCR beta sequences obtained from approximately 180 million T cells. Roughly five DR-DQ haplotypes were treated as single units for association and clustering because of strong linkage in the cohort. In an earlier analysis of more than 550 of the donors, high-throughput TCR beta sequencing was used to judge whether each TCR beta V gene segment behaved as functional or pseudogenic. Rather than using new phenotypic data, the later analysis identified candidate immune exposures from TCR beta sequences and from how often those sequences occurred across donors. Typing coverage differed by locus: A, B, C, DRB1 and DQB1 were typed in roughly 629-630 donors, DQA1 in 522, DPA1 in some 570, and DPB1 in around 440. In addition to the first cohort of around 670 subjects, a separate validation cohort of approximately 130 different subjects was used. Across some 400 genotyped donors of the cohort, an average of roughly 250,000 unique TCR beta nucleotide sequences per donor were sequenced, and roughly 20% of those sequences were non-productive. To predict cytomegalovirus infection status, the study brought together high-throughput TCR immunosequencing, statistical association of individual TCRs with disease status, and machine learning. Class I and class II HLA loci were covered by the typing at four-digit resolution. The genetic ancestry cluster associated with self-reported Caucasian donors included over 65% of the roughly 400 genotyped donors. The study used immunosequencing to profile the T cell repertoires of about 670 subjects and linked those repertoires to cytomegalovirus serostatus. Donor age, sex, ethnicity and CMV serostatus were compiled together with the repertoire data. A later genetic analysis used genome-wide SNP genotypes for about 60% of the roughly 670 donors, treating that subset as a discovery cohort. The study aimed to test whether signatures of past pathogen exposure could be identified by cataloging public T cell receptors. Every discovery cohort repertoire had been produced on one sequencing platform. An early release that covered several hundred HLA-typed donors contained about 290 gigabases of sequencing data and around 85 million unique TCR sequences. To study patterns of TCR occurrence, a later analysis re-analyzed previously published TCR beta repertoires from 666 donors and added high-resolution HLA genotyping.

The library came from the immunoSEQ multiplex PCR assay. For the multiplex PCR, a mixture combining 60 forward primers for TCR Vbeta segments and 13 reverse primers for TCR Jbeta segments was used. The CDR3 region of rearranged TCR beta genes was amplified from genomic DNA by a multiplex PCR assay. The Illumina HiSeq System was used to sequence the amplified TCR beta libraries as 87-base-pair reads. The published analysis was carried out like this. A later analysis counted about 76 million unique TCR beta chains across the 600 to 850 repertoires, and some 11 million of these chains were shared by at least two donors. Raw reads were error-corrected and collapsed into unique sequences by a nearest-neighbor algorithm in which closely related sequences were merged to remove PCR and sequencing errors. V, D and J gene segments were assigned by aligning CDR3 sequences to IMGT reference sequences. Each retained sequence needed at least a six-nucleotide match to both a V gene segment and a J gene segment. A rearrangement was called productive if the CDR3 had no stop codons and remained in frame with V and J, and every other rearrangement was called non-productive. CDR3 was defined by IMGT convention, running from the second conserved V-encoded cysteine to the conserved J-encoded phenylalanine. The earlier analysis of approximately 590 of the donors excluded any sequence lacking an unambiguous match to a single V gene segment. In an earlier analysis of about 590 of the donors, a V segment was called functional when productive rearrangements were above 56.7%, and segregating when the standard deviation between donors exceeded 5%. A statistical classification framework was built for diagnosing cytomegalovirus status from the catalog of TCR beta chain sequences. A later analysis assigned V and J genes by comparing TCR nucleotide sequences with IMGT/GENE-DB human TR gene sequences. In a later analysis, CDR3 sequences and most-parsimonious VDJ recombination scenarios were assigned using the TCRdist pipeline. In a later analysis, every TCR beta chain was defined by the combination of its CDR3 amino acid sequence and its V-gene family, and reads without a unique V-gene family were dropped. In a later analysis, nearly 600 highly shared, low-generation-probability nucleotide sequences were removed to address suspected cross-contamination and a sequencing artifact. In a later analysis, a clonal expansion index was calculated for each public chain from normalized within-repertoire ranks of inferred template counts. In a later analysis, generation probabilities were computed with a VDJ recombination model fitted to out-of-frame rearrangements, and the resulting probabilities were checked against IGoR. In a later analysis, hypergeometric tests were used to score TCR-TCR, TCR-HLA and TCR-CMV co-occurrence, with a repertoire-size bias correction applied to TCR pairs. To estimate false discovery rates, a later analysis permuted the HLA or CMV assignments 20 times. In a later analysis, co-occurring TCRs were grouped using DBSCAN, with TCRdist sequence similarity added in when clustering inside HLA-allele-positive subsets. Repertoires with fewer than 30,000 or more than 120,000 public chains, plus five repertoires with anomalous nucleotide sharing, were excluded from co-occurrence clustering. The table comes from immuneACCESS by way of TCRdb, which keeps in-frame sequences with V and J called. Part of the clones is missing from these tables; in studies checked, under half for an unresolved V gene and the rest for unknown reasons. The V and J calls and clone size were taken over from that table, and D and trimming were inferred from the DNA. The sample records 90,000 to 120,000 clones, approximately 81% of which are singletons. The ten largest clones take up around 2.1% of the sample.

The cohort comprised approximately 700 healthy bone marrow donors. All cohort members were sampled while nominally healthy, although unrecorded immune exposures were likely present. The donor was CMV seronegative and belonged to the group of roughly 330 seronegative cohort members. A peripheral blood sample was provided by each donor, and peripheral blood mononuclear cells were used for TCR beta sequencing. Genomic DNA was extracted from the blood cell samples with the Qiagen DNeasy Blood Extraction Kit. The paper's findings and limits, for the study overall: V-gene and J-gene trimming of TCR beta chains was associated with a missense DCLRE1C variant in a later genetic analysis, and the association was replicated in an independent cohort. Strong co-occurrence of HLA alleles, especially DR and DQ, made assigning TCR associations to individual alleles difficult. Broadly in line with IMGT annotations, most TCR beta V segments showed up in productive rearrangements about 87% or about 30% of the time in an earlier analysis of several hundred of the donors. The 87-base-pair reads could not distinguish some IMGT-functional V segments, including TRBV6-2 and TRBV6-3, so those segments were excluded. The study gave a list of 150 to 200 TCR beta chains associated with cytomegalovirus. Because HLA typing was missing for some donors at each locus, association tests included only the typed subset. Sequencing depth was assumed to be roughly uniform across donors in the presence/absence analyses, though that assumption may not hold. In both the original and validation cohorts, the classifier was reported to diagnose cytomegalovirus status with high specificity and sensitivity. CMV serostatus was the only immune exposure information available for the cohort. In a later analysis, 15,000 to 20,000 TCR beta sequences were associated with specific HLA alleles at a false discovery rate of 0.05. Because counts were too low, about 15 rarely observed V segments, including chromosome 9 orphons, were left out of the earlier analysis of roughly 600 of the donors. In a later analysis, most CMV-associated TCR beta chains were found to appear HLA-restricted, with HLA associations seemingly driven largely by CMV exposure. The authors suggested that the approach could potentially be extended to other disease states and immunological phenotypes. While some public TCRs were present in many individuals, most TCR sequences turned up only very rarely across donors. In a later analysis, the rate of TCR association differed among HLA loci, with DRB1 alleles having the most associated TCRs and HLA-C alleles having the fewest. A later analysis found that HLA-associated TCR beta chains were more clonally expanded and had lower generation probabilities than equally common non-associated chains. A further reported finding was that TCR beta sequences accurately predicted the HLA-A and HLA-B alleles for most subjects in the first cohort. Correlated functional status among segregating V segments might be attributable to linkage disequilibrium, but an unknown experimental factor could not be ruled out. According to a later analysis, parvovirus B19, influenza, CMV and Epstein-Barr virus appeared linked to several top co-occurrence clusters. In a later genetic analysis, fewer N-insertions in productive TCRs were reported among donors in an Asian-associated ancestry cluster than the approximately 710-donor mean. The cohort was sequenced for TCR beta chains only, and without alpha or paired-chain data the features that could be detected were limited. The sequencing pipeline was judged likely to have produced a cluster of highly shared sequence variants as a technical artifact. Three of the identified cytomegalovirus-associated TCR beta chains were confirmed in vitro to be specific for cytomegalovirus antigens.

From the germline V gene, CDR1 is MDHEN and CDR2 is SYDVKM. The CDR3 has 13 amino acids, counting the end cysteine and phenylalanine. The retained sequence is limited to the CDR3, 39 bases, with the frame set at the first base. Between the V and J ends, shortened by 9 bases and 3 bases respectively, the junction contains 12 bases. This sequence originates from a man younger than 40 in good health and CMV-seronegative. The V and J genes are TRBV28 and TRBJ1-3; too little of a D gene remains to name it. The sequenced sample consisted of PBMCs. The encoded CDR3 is CASRISGGNTIYF. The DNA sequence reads TGTGCCAGTCGAATTTCGGGTGGAAACACCATATATTTT.